This T cell receptor (beta chain) is from a study of early stage breast cancer tumors. At the level of the study: About 70% of the 16 invasive tumors were ER+, PR+ and HER2-. Study-level results: Most shared enriched TCRB sequences were commonly generated ones. Blood repertoires resembled normal breast more than tumor. Bulk DNA sequencing of unsorted cells missed chain pairing and markers.

Of note for this clone: Its antigen is still unknown.

This table comes from immunoSEQ multiplex PCR, and its TCRdb copy is limited to in-frame clones, with some not included. The profile covers tens of thousands of clones, with around four fifths appearing a single time and 3.5% taken by the ten largest. This CDR3 region has 19 residues. Germline V gene lookup returns CDR1 SNHLY and CDR2 FYNNEI. V gave up 0 bases and J gave up 4 bases, with 21 bases separating them. This sequence was found in a person between 55 and 70 years old with breast cancer. This chain links TRBV2 with TRBJ2-2, with a possible D match to TRBD2 (7 bases). Sequencing was done on a sample of blood. The CDR3: CASSEAGGGLGGGTGELFF. The CDR3 region has the DNA TGTGCCAGCAGTGAAGCGGGCGGGGGCCTTGGGGGTGGCACCGGGGAGCTGTTTTTT.